This passage covers 8 T cell receptor beta chains from one sample sequenced in a study of T cell responses to AZD1222 COVID-19 vaccine. Clones were sequenced by immunoSEQ multiplex PCR, and TCRdb holds only the in-frame ones, with some missing. This table holds about 100,000 clones, roughly 88% found once. Sequencing was performed on peripheral blood, taken on day 0 of AZD1222 vaccination. Receptor source: an adult in good health.

This chain connects TRBV5-5 to TRBJ1-2; D call uncertain. Trimming removed 4 bases at V and 0 bases at J, with 10 bases between. The length of the CDR3 is 14 residues. Germline-derived CDR1 and CDR2 are SGHKS and YYEKEE (reference sequence). This CDR3 is CASSLDEANYGYTF. The CDR3 bases are TGTGCCAGCAGCCTGGATGAAGCTAACTATGGCTACACCTTC.

The V and J genes are TRBV11-2 and TRBJ2-5, with D perhaps TRBD2 (5 bases). With 3 bases removed from V and 1 base from J, the gap between germline ends came to 9 bases. This CDR3 is built from 14 residues. CDR1 SGHAT and CDR2 FQNNGV come from the germline V gene. This chain's CDR3 is CASSLPGIQETQYF. CDR3 sequence (DNA): TGTGCCAGCAGCTTGCCCGGGATCCAAGAGACCCAGTACTTC.

The rearrangement links TRBV28 to TRBJ1-2; the match to TRBD1 covers 8 bases. Germline trimming cut 6 bases from V and 3 bases from J; bases unmatched to any gene: 6. This CDR3 spans 14 amino acids. From germline, CDR1 is MDHEN and CDR2 SYDVKM. The DNA for the CDR3 is TGTGCCAGCAGCAACAGGGGGAGAGACTATGGCTACACCTTC. This codes for CASSNRGRDYGYTF.

DNA of the CDR3: TGTGCCTGGAATAGAGGGGATGAGCAGTTCTTC. Encoded protein: CAWNRGDEQFF. The chain employs TRBV30 and TRBJ2-1; D assignment may be TRBD1 or TRBD2 (5 bases each). The germline gives CDR1 GTSNPN, CDR2 SVGIG (reference sequence). The V end lost 4 bases, the J end lost 8 bases, and 9 bases lay between the germline ends. The CDR3 runs 11 residues.

The chain couples TRBV6-2 or TRBV6-3 to TRBJ1-1; D is unresolved. The CDR3 has 14 amino acids. The germline V gene encodes CDR1 MNHEY and CDR2 SVGEGT. V lost 0 bases to trimming and J lost 1 base, with 6 bases between them. CDR3 sequence: CASSYSSENTEAFF. Written as DNA, the CDR3 is TGTGCCAGCAGTTACTCTTCCGAGAACACTGAAGCTTTCTTT.

V is TRBV11-2 and J is TRBJ2-2, with D tentatively TRBD2 (7 bases). This CDR3 is built from 15 residues. V lost 3 bases to trimming and J lost 6 bases, with 14 bases between them. Germline V gene data show CDR1 as SGHAT and CDR2 as FQNNGV. CDR3 amino acids: CASSFRRGGPGELFF. CDR3 sequence (DNA): TGTGCCAGCAGCTTTCGCAGGGGAGGGCCCGGGGAGCTGTTTTTT. The whole variable domain, filled in from reference TRBV11-2 and TRBJ2-2, reads EAGVAQSPRYKIIEKRQSVAFWCNPISGHATLYWYQQILGQGPKLLIQFQNNGVVDDSQLPKDRFSAERLKGVDSTLKIQPAKLEDSAVYLCASSFRRGGPGELFFGEGSRLTVL.

The J gene is TRBJ1-5, the V gene TRBV28, with no clear D. V was trimmed by 7 bases and J by 2 bases, leaving 15 bases between them. There are 15 residues in the CDR3. The germline V gene encodes CDR1 MDHEN and CDR2 SYDVKM. CDR3 coding DNA: TGTGCCAGCATTGAAAGTTCGATGGGCAATCAGCCCCAGCATTTT. It specifies CASIESSMGNQPQHF.

The J gene is TRBJ2-3, the V gene TRBV27; 10 bases align to TRBD2. With V trimmed by 10 bases and J by 6 bases, 7 bases remained unmatched. Germline assignment: CDR1 MNHEY and CDR2 SMNVEV (reference sequence). The CDR3 contains 13 residues. CDR3 nucleotides: TGTGCCACTCGACTAGCGGGTGGGGATACGCAGTATTTT. Translated, it gives CATRLAGGDTQYF.